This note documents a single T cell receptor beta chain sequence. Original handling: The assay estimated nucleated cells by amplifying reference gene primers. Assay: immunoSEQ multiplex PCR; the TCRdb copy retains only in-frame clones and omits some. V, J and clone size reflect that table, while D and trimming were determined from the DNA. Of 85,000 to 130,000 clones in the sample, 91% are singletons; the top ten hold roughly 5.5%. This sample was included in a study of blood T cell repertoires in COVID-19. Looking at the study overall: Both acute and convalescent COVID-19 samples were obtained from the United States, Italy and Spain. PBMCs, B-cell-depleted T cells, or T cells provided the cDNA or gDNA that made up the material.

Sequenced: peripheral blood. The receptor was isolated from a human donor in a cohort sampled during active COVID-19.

CDR3 residues: CASSLVRGDNEQFF. The CDR3 DNA sequence: TGCGCCAGCAGCTTGGTTAGGGGCGACAATGAGCAGTTCTTC. The V and J genes are TRBV5-1 and TRBJ2-1; perhaps TRBD1 as D (5 bases). CDR1 and CDR2 (germline): SGHRS, YFSETQ. V shed 0 bases and J shed 5 bases, with 9 bases lying between them. There are 14 residues in the CDR3. Full variable domain (missing parts from reference TRBV5-1 and TRBJ2-1): KAGVTQTPRYLIKTRGQQVTLSCSPISGHRSVSWYQQTPGQGLQFLFEYFSETQRNKGNFPGRFSGRQFSNSRSEMNVSTLELGDSALYLCASSLVRGDNEQFFGPGTRLTVL.